This T cell receptor beta chain was captured by sequencing in a study of T cells in Graves' hyperthyroidism and ophthalmopathy. Overall study context: The blood sample was taken at first diagnosis, before treatment began.

General observations from the study: Progression to ophthalmopathy was predicted a median of approximately 6.4 months early. Blood held most thyroid clonotypes expanded above 0.001 frequency.

RNA transcripts gave rise to amplified TCR beta CDR3 regions. The primer set for the first-round RT-PCR of the TCR CDR3 was HTBI. TCRdb used MiXCR to reprocess the multiplex PCR reads, holding one entry per CDR3 protein. The data hold roughly 180,000 distinct CDR3 sequences, with approximately 9% observed a single time. Of note for this clonotype: Its matching antigen is unknown. Just one base apart from a much larger clone, this may be a read error.

The CDR3 consists of 14 residues. Losses at the gene ends were 5 bases for V and 5 bases for J; bases not matched to a gene: 5. Per germline, CDR1 DFQATT and CDR2 SNEGSKA (reference sequence). The receptor comes from a woman younger than 30 with Graves' hyperthyroidism that later progressed to Graves' ophthalmopathy. The V call is TRBV20-1, the J call TRBJ1-5; 11 bases match TRBD1. What was sequenced was blood. The chain's CDR3 is CSAPGQGDDQPQHF. The CDR3 DNA reads TGCAGTGCTCCGGGACAGGGGGACGATCAGCCCCAGCATTTT.